The present entry profiles one T cell receptor (beta chain) with its context. The antigen it binds to is not known. Base qualities are missing; no much larger clone stands one base away. The CDR3 measures 14 amino acids from cysteine to phenylalanine. This entry keeps only the CDR3 DNA: 42 bases, framed from base 1. CDR1 and CDR2 (MNHEY, SMNVEV) derive from the germline V gene (reference sequence). Trimmed from V: 2 bases; trimmed from J: 9 bases; junction bases lacking a gene match: 6. TCRbeta CDR3 regions were amplified from genomic DNA using the immunoSEQ Assay, a bias-controlled multiplex PCR. In the original analysis: Within the assay, amplification of reference gene primers was used to estimate how many nucleated cells each sample contained. To quantify the absolute abundance of each unique TCRbeta CDR3 rearrangement, sequence reads were collapsed and filtered. Productive Simpson clonality was computed per sample as the square root of Simpson's diversity index over productive rearrangements. TCRdb re-hosts the immuneACCESS table, in-frame sequences only. Its copies lack some clones; in the studies checked, an unresolved V gene accounts for under half of them, and the cause for the rest is not known. Clonal size and the V and J genes are those of that table, whereas D and trimming came from the DNA. The sample table contains approximately 69,000 clones; only one count was recorded for approximately 80% of them. 10% to 15% of the sample rests with the top ten.

One collaborating source in Seattle enrolled patients during active infection and followed them longitudinally through the course of disease. Collaborating institutions collected whole blood in K2EDTA tubes following their own protocols. For TCRbeta analysis, collaborators shipped samples in one of three forms: frozen whole blood, isolated PBMCs, or DNA extracted from either of those sample types. The sample belongs to a study of blood T cell repertoires in COVID-19 (dated by TCRdb to about 2020). For context, the study as a whole: The collaborator samples originated in the United States, Italy and Spain and spanned the acute and convalescent phases of COVID-19. The dataset comprised deeply sampled blood TCRbeta repertoires from subjects exposed to, actively infected with, or recovered from COVID-19. The prospective study material was composed of cDNA or gDNA derived from T cells, B-cell-depleted T cells, or PBMCs. Where available, HLA class I and class II types were obtained from metadata supplied by the sample provider rather than from assay-based typing. The samples were drawn from two sources: the first 160 participants of the ongoing ImmuneRACE study, and 950 to 1,500 subjects contributed by 6 global collaborators. The repertoires were released in a freely available public database intended as a resource for research on the immune response to SARS-CoV-2. A de-identified subject ID, COVID-19 status, age in years and sex were almost always included in the sample metadata.

The study at large found these results: The quantity of clinical and demographic metadata differed by source and by participant and was supplied without curation.

The sequenced material came from peripheral blood. The rearrangement combines TRBV27 with TRBJ2-1, and TRBD2 matches 8 of the central bases. The source of this sequence is a man between 50 and 59 years old with COVID-19, enrolled during active disease. The bases read TGTGCCAGCAGTTTAACCGGGGGGGCCCTTGAGCAGTTCTTC. This gives the protein CASSLTGGALEQFF.